The TCR beta chain described here comes from a study of read filtering for tumor transcriptome and immune sequencing. Overall study: Among patients, 17 to 20 were male and more than 11 female, aged roughly 45 to 80 (mean roughly 63). DNase treatment preceded whole-transcriptome library preparation.

As regards this clonotype: Its target is not known.

This library used about 360 ng RNA and molecular barcoded adaptors spanning alpha/delta and beta/gamma chains. A single record per CDR3 protein comes from TCRdb applying MiXCR to the reads. The sample carries roughly 93,000 distinct CDR3 sequences, about 22% recorded once. Trimming stripped 4 bases from V and 4 bases from J, with 17 bases between. This CDR3 has 15 amino acids. CDR1 is LNHDA and CDR2 is SQIVND in the germline V gene (reference sequence). Whole-study results and caveats: Single-read clonotypes: approximately 87% of IR-seq clonotypes (about 3.5% of reads), about 75% of RNA-seq clonotypes (roughly 43% of reads).

The sample taken for sequencing was a population of CD138-negative cells sorted from bone marrow. This clonotype was sampled from a donor aged 40 or older with multiple myeloma. The chain joins TRBV19 to TRBJ2-7, with no clear D. Written as DNA, the CDR3 is TGTGCCAGTAGTAACCGGTACACGTCATCTTACGAGCAGTACTTC. Its translation is CASSNRYTSSYEQYF. Drawing the rest from reference TRBV19 and TRBJ2-7, the complete variable domain is DGGITQSPKYLFRKEGQNVTLSCEQNLNHDAMYWYRQDPGQGLRLIYYSQIVNDFQKGDIAEGYSVSREKKESFPLTVTSAQKNPTAFYLCASSNRYTSSYEQYFGPGTRLTVT.